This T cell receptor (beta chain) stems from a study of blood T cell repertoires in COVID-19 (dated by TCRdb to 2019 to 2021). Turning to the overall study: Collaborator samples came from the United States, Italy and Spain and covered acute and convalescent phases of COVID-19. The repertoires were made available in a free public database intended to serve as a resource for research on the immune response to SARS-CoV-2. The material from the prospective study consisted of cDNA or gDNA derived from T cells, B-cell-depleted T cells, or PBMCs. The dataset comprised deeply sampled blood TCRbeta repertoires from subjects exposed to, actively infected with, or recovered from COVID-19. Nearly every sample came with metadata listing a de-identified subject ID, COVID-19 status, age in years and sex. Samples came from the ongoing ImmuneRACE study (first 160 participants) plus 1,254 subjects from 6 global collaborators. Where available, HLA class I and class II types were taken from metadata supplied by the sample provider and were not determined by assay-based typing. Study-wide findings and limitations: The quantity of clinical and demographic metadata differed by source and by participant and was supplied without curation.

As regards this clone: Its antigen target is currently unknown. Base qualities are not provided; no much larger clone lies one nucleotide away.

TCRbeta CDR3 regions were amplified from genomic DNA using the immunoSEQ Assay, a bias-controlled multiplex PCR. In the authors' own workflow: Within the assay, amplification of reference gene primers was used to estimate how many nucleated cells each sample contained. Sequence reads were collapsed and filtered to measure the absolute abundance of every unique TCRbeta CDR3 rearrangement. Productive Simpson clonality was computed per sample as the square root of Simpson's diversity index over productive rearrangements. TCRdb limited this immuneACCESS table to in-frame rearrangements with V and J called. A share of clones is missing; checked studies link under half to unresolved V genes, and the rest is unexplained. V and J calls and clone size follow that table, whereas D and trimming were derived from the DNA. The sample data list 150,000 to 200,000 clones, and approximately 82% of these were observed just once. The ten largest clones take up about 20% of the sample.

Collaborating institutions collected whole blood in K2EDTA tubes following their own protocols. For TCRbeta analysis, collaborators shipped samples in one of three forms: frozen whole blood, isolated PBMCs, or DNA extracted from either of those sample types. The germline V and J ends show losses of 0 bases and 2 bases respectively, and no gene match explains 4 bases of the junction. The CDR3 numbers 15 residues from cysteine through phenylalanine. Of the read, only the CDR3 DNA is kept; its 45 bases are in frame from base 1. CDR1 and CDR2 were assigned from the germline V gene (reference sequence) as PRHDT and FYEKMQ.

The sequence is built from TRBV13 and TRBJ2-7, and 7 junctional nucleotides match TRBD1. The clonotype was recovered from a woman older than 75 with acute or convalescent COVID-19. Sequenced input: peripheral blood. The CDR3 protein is CASSLGTQGTYEQYF. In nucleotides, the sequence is TGTGCCAGCAGCTTAGGCACACAGGGGACCTACGAGCAGTACTTC.